These T cell receptor beta chains were read from a single sample in a study of breast tumors, draining lymph nodes, adjacent tissues. TCRdb re-called the multiplex PCR reads through MiXCR, storing one row per CDR3 protein. The data contain roughly 110,000 distinct CDR3 sequences, about 31% of them singletons. Sequencing was carried out using axillary lymph node tissue. The receptors originated from a female donor with breast cancer. Some clones in this sample may be carry-over from other donors' samples. The CDR3 runs from the conserved cysteine through the conserved F or W. Fields, in order: CDR3 DNA, CDR3 protein, J gene, V gene, D gene, clone size, CDR3 length. A D gene is named only where the DNA matches it firmly. The size of a clone is reported for some rows only, either as once, few or many, or as a class for expanded clones.

DNA: TGTGCCAGCAGTTTAGTCTCTGGACAGGGAGTTTTTTCTGGGGCCAACGTCCTGACTTTC
CDR3: CASSLVSGQGVFSGANVLTF
J: TRBJ2-6
V: TRBV12-3/TRBV12-4
D: TRBD1
size: few
length: 20

DNA: TGTGCCGCCCCGGGACAGTCCGCCGGAGACTACGAGCAGTACTTC
CDR3: CAAPGQSAGDYEQYF
J: TRBJ2-7
V: TRBV10-3
D: TRBD1
size: many
length: 15

DNA: TGTGCCAGCAGTTATCTCCCGACCGGAAACACCATATATTTT
CDR3: CASSYLPTGNTIYF
J: TRBJ1-3
V: TRBV6-2/TRBV6-3
D: .
size: many
length: 14

DNA: TGCAGCGCCCTCCACGGGGCAGGGAGCTATGGCTACACCTTC
CDR3: CSALHGAGSYGYTF
J: TRBJ1-2
V: TRBV20-1
D: .
size: many
length: 14

DNA: TGTGCCAGCAGGGCGGGGCTTCTCTGGGGTTCCTACGAGCAGTACTTC
CDR3: CASRAGLLWGSYEQYF
J: TRBJ2-7
V: TRBV2
D: .
size: .
length: 16

DNA: TGTGCCAGCAGTGAATTTGGACTAGGACAAGAGACCCAGTACTTC
CDR3: CASSEFGLGQETQYF
J: TRBJ2-5
V: TRBV2
D: TRBD2
size: .
length: 15

DNA: TGTGCCACATGGGGGAGGGAAGGTAAATCTGGAAACACCATATATTTT
CDR3: CATWGREGKSGNTIYF
J: TRBJ1-3
V: TRBV6-6
D: .
size: many
length: 16

DNA: TGTGCCAGCAGACTGACTAGCGGGAGAGGGGGGCACTACGAGCAGTACTTC
CDR3: CASRLTSGRGGHYEQYF
J: TRBJ2-7
V: TRBV27
D: TRBD2
size: many
length: 17

DNA: TGTGCCAGCAGGACTAGCGGGGGCGATGAGCAGTTCTTC
CDR3: CASRTSGGDEQFF
J: TRBJ2-1
V: TRBV6-2/TRBV6-3
D: TRBD2
size: many
length: 13

DNA: TGTGCCAGCAGCCGCAGGGGGGGAGGAGATACGCAGTATTTT
CDR3: CASSRRGGGDTQYF
J: TRBJ2-3
V: TRBV5-4
D: .
size: many
length: 14

DNA: TGTGCCAGCAGGGGGGGACAGGGCTACAATGAGCAGTTCTTC
CDR3: CASRGGQGYNEQFF
J: TRBJ2-1
V: TRBV7-9
D: TRBD1
size: .
length: 14

DNA: TGTGCCAGCAGCAAAAGGAGGGGACTAAGTACCTACAATGAGCAGTTCTTC
CDR3: CASSKRRGLSTYNEQFF
J: TRBJ2-1
V: TRBV9
D: TRBD2
size: many
length: 17

DNA: TGTGCCAGCAGCTCAGTAGGCAGGGGCCTTCATACAACTAATGAAAAACTGTTTTTT
CDR3: CASSSVGRGLHTTNEKLFF
J: TRBJ1-4
V: TRBV12-3/TRBV12-4
D: .
size: .
length: 19

DNA: TGTGCCAGCAGCCTGAGGAGTGGGAACACTGAAGCTTTCTTT
CDR3: CASSLRSGNTEAFF
J: TRBJ1-1
V: TRBV2
D: .
size: few
length: 14

DNA: TGTGCTAGCAGCTTGGCAGGGGGTTACAATGAGCAGTTCTTC
CDR3: CASSLAGGYNEQFF
J: TRBJ2-1
V: TRBV7-7
D: TRBD1
size: .
length: 14

DNA: TGTGCCAGCAGTTACCTCGGTCTCCACTATTCACCCCTCCACTTT
CDR3: CASSYLGLHYSPLHF
J: TRBJ1-6
V: TRBV6-5
D: .
size: many
length: 15

DNA: TGTGCCAGCAGTTACAGTTCGTATTCACCCCTCCACTTT
CDR3: CASSYSSYSPLHF
J: TRBJ1-6
V: TRBV6-5
D: .
size: medium-sized
length: 13

DNA: TGTGCCAGCAGTTTCCCCCCCCGAGACAGGGCCAACGTCCTGACTTTC
CDR3: CASSFPPRDRANVLTF
J: TRBJ2-6
V: TRBV12-3/TRBV12-4
D: .
size: .
length: 16

DNA: TGTGCCAGCAGCCTAGGGAGGGGGGGGGGTATCCAAGAGACCCAGTACTTC
CDR3: CASSLGRGGGIQETQYF
J: TRBJ2-5
V: TRBV7-2
D: .
size: many
length: 17

DNA: TGTGCCAGCAGCCCCCCGGGCGGAGAGAACACCGGGGAGCTGTTTTTT
CDR3: CASSPPGGENTGELFF
J: TRBJ2-2
V: TRBV7-3
D: .
size: many
length: 16

DNA: TGTGCCAGCAGCTTCTCAGGACTAGGCGGCACCGGGGAGCTGTTTTTT
CDR3: CASSFSGLGGTGELFF
J: TRBJ2-2
V: TRBV7-2
D: TRBD2
size: .
length: 16